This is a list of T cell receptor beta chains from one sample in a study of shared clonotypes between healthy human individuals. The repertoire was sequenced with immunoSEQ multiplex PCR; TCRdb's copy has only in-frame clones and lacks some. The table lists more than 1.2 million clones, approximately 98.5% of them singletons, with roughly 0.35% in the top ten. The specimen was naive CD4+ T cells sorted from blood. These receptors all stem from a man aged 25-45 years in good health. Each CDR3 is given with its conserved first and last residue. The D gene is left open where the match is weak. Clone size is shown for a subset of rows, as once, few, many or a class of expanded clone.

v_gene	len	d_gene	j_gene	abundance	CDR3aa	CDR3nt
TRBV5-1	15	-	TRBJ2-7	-	CASSLAGTRSYEQYF	TGCGCCAGCAGCTTGGCTGGGACCCGCTCCTACGAGCAGTACTTC
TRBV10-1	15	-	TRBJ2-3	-	CASSESRGGADTQYF	TGCGCCAGCAGTGAGTCGAGGGGGGGAGCAGATACGCAGTATTTT
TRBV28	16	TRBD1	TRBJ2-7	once	CATTSEGGRGPYEQYF	TGTGCCACAACTTCTGAAGGGGGCAGGGGCCCCTACGAGCAGTACTTC
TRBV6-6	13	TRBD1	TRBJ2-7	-	CASSYPTGNEQYF	TGTGCCAGCAGTTACCCGACAGGGAACGAGCAGTACTTC
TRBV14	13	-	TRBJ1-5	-	CASSQGPNQPQHF	TGTGCCAGCAGCCAGGGCCCAAATCAGCCCCAGCATTTT
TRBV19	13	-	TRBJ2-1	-	CASRTNPLGEQFF	TGTGCCAGTAGAACCAACCCCCTCGGTGAGCAGTTCTTC
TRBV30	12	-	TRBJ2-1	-	CAWSVTPNEQFF	TGTGCCTGGAGTGTTACCCCCAATGAGCAGTTCTTC
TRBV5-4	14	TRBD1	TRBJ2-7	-	CASREDRGSYEQYF	TGTGCCAGCAGAGAGGACAGGGGGTCCTACGAGCAGTACTTC
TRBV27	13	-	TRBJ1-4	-	CASSTRQDGKLFF	TGTGCCAGCAGTACTAGACAGGATGGAAAACTGTTTTTT
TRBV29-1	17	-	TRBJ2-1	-	CSVPQDPGQVSYNEQFF	TGCAGCGTACCTCAAGACCCAGGGCAGGTATCCTACAATGAGCAGTTCTTC
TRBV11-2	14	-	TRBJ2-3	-	CASSLIPPPDTQYF	TGTGCCAGCAGCTTAATCCCTCCCCCCGATACGCAGTATTTT
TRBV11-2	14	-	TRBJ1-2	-	CASSQDSANYGYTF	TGTGCCAGCAGCCAAGACTCGGCTAACTATGGCTACACCTTC
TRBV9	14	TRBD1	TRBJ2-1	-	CASSRDRGFNEQFF	TGTGCCAGCAGCAGGGACAGGGGGTTCAATGAGCAGTTCTTC
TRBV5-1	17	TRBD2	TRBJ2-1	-	CASSFLGVAGGLGEQFF	TGCGCCAGCAGCTTCCTCGGGGTAGCGGGAGGGTTAGGTGAGCAGTTCTTC
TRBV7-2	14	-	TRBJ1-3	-	CASSRREGRNTIYF	TGTGCCAGCAGCCGCAGGGAGGGGCGAAACACCATATATTTT
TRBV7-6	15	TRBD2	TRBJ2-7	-	CASSRLAPSSYEQYF	TGTGCCAGCAGCCGACTAGCGCCGAGCTCCTACGAGCAGTACTTC
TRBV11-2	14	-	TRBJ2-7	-	CASSLELGGYEQYF	TGTGCCAGCAGCTTAGAATTAGGGGGCTACGAGCAGTACTTC
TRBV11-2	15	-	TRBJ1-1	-	CASSFTGTPGTEAFF	TGTGCCAGCAGCTTTACAGGGACCCCGGGGACTGAAGCTTTCTTT
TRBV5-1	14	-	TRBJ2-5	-	CASSLRGVQETQYF	TGCGCCAGCAGCTTGCGAGGGGTGCAAGAGACCCAGTACTTC
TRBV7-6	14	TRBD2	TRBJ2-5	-	CASASGRTQETQYF	TGTGCCAGCGCTAGCGGGCGAACCCAAGAGACCCAGTACTTC
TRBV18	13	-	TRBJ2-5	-	CASSPRASETQYF	TGTGCCAGCTCACCCCGGGCCTCAGAGACCCAGTACTTC
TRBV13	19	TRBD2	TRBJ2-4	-	CASSINGLAGPSTKNIQYF	TGTGCCAGCAGCATTAACGGACTAGCGGGACCAAGTACCAAAAACATTCAGTACTTC